The clone carrying this T cell receptor beta chain was seen many times. CDR1 is SGHTA and CDR2 is FQGTGA in the germline V gene. With 5 bases removed from V and 1 base from J, the gap between germline ends came to 23 bases. The CDR3 is 18 amino acids. The sample belongs to a study of T cells in Graves' hyperthyroidism and ophthalmopathy. There were TCR beta CDR3 regions amplified from RNA transcripts. Carried out on the TCR CDR3, a first-round RT-PCR used the HTBI primer set. A single record per CDR3 protein comes from TCRdb applying MiXCR to the multiplex PCR reads. The sample consists of some 620,000 distinct CDR3 sequences, 15% to 20% of them appearing once.

The TCR sequence derives from a woman aged 25-40 years with Graves' hyperthyroidism. Sample: blood. This chain links TRBV7-3 with TRBJ2-5; D ambiguous. CDR3 DNA: TGTGCCAGCAGCCCCTACCTAGGGTTCCCCTCGCCCCAAGAGACCCAGTACTTC. Translation: CASSPYLGFPSPQETQYF.